A single sample gave rise to the 5 T cell receptor beta chains below, sequenced in a study of human thymus T cells. Here immunoSEQ multiplex PCR was the method, and the copy in TCRdb shows in-frame clones only, minus some. The table has some 57,000 clones, about 93% seen once. The sequenced material came from blood. Receptors originate from a boy younger than two with a congenital heart defect but otherwise immunologically healthy.

In its sample, this clone was seen once. The V call is TRBV11-3, the J call TRBJ2-4, with D perhaps TRBD1 or TRBD2 (6 bases each). The length of the CDR3 is 16 residues. CDR1 is SGHNT and CDR2 is YENEEA in the germline V gene. V was cut by 5 bases and J by 7 bases, with 21 bases left in between. CDR3 amino acids: CASSPQFRRGLNIQYF. The DNA for the CDR3 is TGTGCCAGCAGCCCTCAATTTCGCCGGGGGCTGAACATTCAGTACTTC.

This sequence joins TRBV15 and TRBJ2-5, with TRBD2 identical over 7 bases. After removal of 1 base from V and 4 bases from J, the junction contained 3 bases not matched to a gene. CDR1 is LNHNV, CDR2 YYDKDF, per germline (reference sequence). This CDR3 contains 14 residues. CDR3: CATSRGLARETQYF. The CDR3 DNA is TGTGCCACCAGCAGAGGACTAGCACGAGAGACCCAGTACTTC.

The genes are TRBV7-2 and TRBJ1-6; a possible D gene is TRBD1 (5 bases). CDR3 length: 14 amino acids. Germline CDR1 and CDR2: SGHTA and FQGNSA. The V gene lost 5 bases and the J gene lost 9 bases, with 14 bases spanning the gap. DNA for the CDR3: TGTGCCAGCAGCCCCTTAGGGGTTTCTTCACCCCTCCACTTT. It translates to CASSPLGVSSPLHF.

This clone has a single count. This rearrangement joins TRBV27 to TRBJ1-1; the D gene is possibly TRBD1 (5 bases). Per germline, CDR1 MNHEY and CDR2 SMNVEV (reference sequence). This CDR3 spans 14 amino acids. Trimming took 2 bases from V and 1 from J, leaving 8 bases between them. DNA for the CDR3: TGTGCCAGCAGTTTAGGGGCCCCGAACACTGAAGCTTTCTTT. Its translation is CASSLGAPNTEAFF.

The rearrangement joins TRBV5-1 to TRBJ1-1, with D maybe TRBD1 (6 bases). Deletions cut 0 bases from V and 5 bases from J, with 17 bases between. Germline V gene data show CDR1 as SGHRS and CDR2 as YFSETQ. This CDR3 has 16 amino acids. CDR3: CASSLVVGTGRTEAFF. CDR3 sequence (DNA): TGCGCCAGCAGCTTGGTGGTGGGCACAGGGAGAACTGAAGCTTTCTTT.